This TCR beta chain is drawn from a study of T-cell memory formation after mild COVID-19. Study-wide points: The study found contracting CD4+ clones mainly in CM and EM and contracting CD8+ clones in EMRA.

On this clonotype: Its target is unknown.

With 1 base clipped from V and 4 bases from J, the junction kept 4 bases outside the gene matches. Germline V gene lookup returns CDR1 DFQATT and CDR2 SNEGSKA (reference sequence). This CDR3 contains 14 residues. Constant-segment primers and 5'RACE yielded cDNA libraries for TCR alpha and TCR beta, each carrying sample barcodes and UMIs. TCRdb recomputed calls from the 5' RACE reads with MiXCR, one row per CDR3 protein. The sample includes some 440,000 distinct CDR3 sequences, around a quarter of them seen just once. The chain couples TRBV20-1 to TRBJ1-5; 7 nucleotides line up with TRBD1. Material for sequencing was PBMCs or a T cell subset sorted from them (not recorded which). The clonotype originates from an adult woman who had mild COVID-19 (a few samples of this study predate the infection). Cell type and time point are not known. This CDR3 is CSARGDSGNQPQHF. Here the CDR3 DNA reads TGCAGTGCTAGAGGGGACAGTGGGAATCAGCCCCAGCATTTT.